Below, 13 T cell receptor beta chains from the same sample are listed, as sequenced in a study of blood T cell repertoires in COVID-19 (dated by TCRdb to about 2020). The library was generated by the immunoSEQ multiplex PCR assay. TCRdb holds this immuneACCESS table with in-frame rearrangements only. Some clones are missing; in checked studies, unresolved V genes explain under half, and the rest has no known cause. The sample table shows 15,000 to 20,000 clones, and nearly 90% are seen once. 40% to 55% of the sample is held by the ten biggest clonotypes. The material sequenced was peripheral blood. The receptor source for this set is a human donor in a cohort sampled during active COVID-19.

This CDR3 is CASEVRRGGSPLHF. The CDR3 nucleotides are TGTGCCAGTGAAGTTCGTCGGGGAGGCTCACCCCTCCACTTT. The chain is built from TRBV6-5 and TRBJ1-6; D ambiguous. This CDR3 comprises 14 residues. Trimming stripped 9 bases from V and 10 bases from J, with 19 bases between. Germline lookup yields CDR1 MNHEY and CDR2 SVGAGI.

This sequence joins TRBV6-6 and TRBJ2-2; D is possibly TRBD2 (7 bases). The CDR3 loop spans 14 amino acids. Between the trimmed V and J ends, which lost 10 bases and 6 bases, there was a span of 18 bases. Germline loops: CDR1 MNHNY, CDR2 SVGAGI (reference sequence). The CDR3 region is CATRAGAVAGELFF. Written as DNA, the CDR3 is TGTGCCACCCGGGCGGGGGCCGTAGCCGGGGAGCTGTTTTTT.

This clone was seen just once. The rearrangement links TRBV7-7 to TRBJ2-1; 8 nucleotides agree with TRBD2. Germline V gives CDR1 SSHAT, CDR2 FNYEAQ (reference sequence). The ends lost 4 bases at V and 10 bases at J; junction bases unmatched: 15. The CDR3 consists of 16 residues. CDR3 nucleotides: TGTGCCAGCAGCTCCCTTGGGGTAGCGGGGTCGACCGAGCAGTTCTTC. Translation gives CASSSLGVAGSTEQFF.

The chain joins TRBV3-1 (or the pseudogene TRBV3-2) to TRBJ1-4, with 9 bases aligning to TRBD1. The CDR3 extends over 16 amino acids. J gave up 8 bases and V 0 bases, and 7 bases lay outside the gene matches. Looked up from germline, CDR1 is LGHDT and CDR2 is YNNKEL (reference sequence). The CDR3 DNA sequence: TGTGCCAGCAGCCAAGATGGTACAGGGGGCAGGGAAAAACTGTTTTTT. This sequence encodes CASSQDGTGGREKLFF.

The chain joins TRBV5-4 to TRBJ2-7, with a possible D match to TRBD2 (7 bases). This CDR3 contains 16 residues. Trimming stripped 0 bases from V and 4 bases from J, with 17 bases between. Germline CDR1 is SGHNT and CDR2 is YYREEE (reference sequence). The CDR3 bases are TGTGCCAGCAGCTTGGGGGCGGGGGCTTCTTTTTACGAGCAGTACTTC. It specifies CASSLGAGASFYEQYF. Based on the CDR3 plus reference TRBV5-4 and TRBJ2-7, the full variable domain is ETGVTQSPTHLIKTRGQQVTLRCSSQSGHNTVSWYQQALGQGPQFIFQYYREEENGRGNFPPRFSGLQFPNYSSELNVNALELDDSALYLCASSLGAGASFYEQYFGPGTRLTVT.

This rearrangement joins TRBV10-3 to TRBJ1-5, with 8 bases aligning to TRBD1. V was pared by 8 bases and J by 6 bases, with 12 bases of the junction left unmatched. The CDR3 length is 15 residues. In germline, CDR1 is ENHRY, CDR2 SYGVKD. The CDR3 nucleotides are TGTGCCATCGCAGAGACAGGGGCAGTGAGTCAGCCCCAGCATTTT. Protein sequence: CAIAETGAVSQPQHF.

The table lists this clone with a count of one. The chain carries TRBV7-9 and TRBJ1-2; D gene uncertain. This CDR3 is 15 amino acids long. The V gene lost 3 bases and the J gene lost 0 bases, with 11 bases spanning the gap. Germline CDR1 is SEHNR and CDR2 is FQNEAQ (reference sequence). As DNA, the CDR3 is TGTGCCAGCAGCTTGTTAGAGACAACTAACTATGGCTACACCTTC. Translation: CASSLLETTNYGYTF.

The CDR3 sequence is CASRGGGGETQYF. CDR3 sequence (DNA): TGTGCCAGCCGCGGGGGGGGAGGGGAGACCCAGTACTTC. V is TRBV2 and J is TRBJ2-5; 9 bases fit TRBD2. CDR3 size: 13 residues. The junction had 6 bases not matched to a gene; V was cut back by 8 bases and J by 5 bases. Germline V lookup: CDR1 SNHLY, CDR2 FYNNEI.

V usage is TRBV10-3 and J usage is TRBJ1-2; 7 bases are shared with TRBD1. CDR1 and CDR2 (germline): ENHRY, SYGVKD. The trim removed 9 bases at V and 7 bases at J, leaving 5 bases unmatched. This CDR3 comprises 11 residues. The CDR3 DNA follows: TGTGCCATACAGGGGAATATTGGCTACACCTTC. Protein sequence: CAIQGNIGYTF.

The V and J genes are TRBV6-2 or TRBV6-3 and TRBJ2-7; D not certain. The germline V gene has CDR1 MNHEY and CDR2 SVGEGT. This CDR3 has 12 residues. V was pared by 2 bases and J by 3 bases, with 5 bases between. CDR3 amino acids: CASSYEFYEQYF. As DNA, the CDR3 is TGTGCCAGCAGTTACGAGTTCTACGAGCAGTACTTC.

This chain joins TRBV27 and TRBJ2-1, with 8 bases lining up with TRBD2. From germline, CDR1 is MNHEY and CDR2 SMNVEV (reference sequence). The CDR3 sequence is 13 residues long. Unmatched junction bases numbered 4, after V lost 2 bases and J lost 10 bases. The CDR3 spells CASSLREGREQFF. The CDR3 coding sequence is TGTGCCAGCAGTTTACGGGAGGGTCGGGAGCAGTTCTTC.

This chain connects TRBV14 to TRBJ1-2; D gene uncertain. CDR3 size: 14 residues. Germline CDR1 is SGHDN and CDR2 is FVKESK. V was trimmed by 0 bases and J by 8 bases, leaving 13 bases between them. CDR3 loop: CASSQDKAGYGYTF. The CDR3 DNA reads TGTGCCAGCAGCCAAGATAAAGCGGGGTACGGCTACACCTTC. The entire variable domain, with the rest obtained from reference TRBV14 and TRBJ1-2, is as follows: EAGVTQFPSHSVIEKGQTVTLRCDPISGHDNLYWYRRVMGKEIKFLLHFVKESKQDESGMPNNRFLAERTGGTYSTLKVQPAELEDSGVYFCASSQDKAGYGYTFGSGTRLTVV.

The chain employs TRBV12-3 or TRBV12-4 and TRBJ2-7; D gene uncertain. The CDR3 runs 11 residues. V lost 3 bases and J lost 6, with 6 bases in between. The CDR3 spells CASSFKLEQYF. The CDR3 nucleotides are TGTGCCAGCAGTTTTAAACTCGAGCAGTACTTC.